This is a list of T cell receptor beta chains from one sample in a study of blood T cell repertoires in COVID-19. The method was immunoSEQ multiplex PCR; TCRdb's version includes in-frame clones alone and lacks a portion of them. The sample lists under 350,000 clones; 85% were seen once. The sample taken for sequencing was peripheral blood. Source of these receptors: a human donor in a cohort sampled during active COVID-19. The CDR3 runs from the conserved cysteine through the conserved F or W. The D gene is left open where the match is weak. The size field is filled for only some rows; it gives once, few, many or a size class.

V gene: TRBV11-2; J gene: TRBJ1-4; CDR3 length: 11; clone size: -; D gene: -; CDR3 protein: CASSSSEKLFF; CDR3 DNA: TGTGCCAGCAGCTCTAGCGAAAAACTGTTTTTT
V gene: TRBV9; J gene: TRBJ2-2; CDR3 length: 13; clone size: -; D gene: -; CDR3 protein: CASSVGGSGELFF; CDR3 DNA: TGTGCCAGCAGCGTAGGAGGTTCCGGGGAGCTGTTTTTT
V gene: TRBV7-8; J gene: TRBJ1-1; CDR3 length: 17; clone size: -; D gene: TRBD1; CDR3 protein: CASSPTTGTGMNTEAFF; CDR3 DNA: TGTGCCAGCAGCCCGACGACCGGGACAGGGATGAACACTGAAGCTTTCTTT
V gene: TRBV27; J gene: TRBJ1-4; CDR3 length: 15; clone size: few; D gene: -; CDR3 protein: CASRGWGRNNEKLFF; CDR3 DNA: TGTGCCAGCAGGGGGTGGGGGCGCAATAATGAAAAACTGTTTTTT
V gene: TRBV10-3; J gene: TRBJ1-1; CDR3 length: 14; clone size: many; D gene: TRBD1; CDR3 protein: CAISSGQAAPEAFF; CDR3 DNA: TGTGCCATCAGCTCGGGACAGGCGGCCCCTGAAGCTTTCTTT
V gene: TRBV6-2/TRBV6-3; J gene: TRBJ1-1; CDR3 length: 12; clone size: -; D gene: -; CDR3 protein: CASSSTGTEAFF; CDR3 DNA: TGTGCCAGCAGTTCGACAGGAACTGAAGCTTTCTTT
V gene: TRBV24-1; J gene: TRBJ2-3; CDR3 length: 16; clone size: once; D gene: TRBD2; CDR3 protein: CATSDSGGTSVDTQYF; CDR3 DNA: TGTGCCACCAGTGATTCAGGGGGGACTAGCGTGGATACGCAGTATTTT
V gene: TRBV6-5; J gene: TRBJ1-1; CDR3 length: 16; clone size: few; D gene: TRBD1; CDR3 protein: CASSYQGAGRNTEAFF; CDR3 DNA: TGTGCCAGCAGTTACCAGGGGGCCGGGAGGAACACTGAAGCTTTCTTT
V gene: TRBV18; J gene: TRBJ2-2; CDR3 length: 16; clone size: -; D gene: TRBD2; CDR3 protein: CASSTSGTNPSGELFF; CDR3 DNA: TGTGCCAGCTCAACGTCCGGGACTAATCCCTCGGGGGAGCTGTTTTTT
V gene: TRBV28; J gene: TRBJ1-2; CDR3 length: 14; clone size: -; D gene: -; CDR3 protein: CASSHREPNYGYTF; CDR3 DNA: TGTGCCAGCAGTCACCGGGAGCCTAACTATGGCTACACCTTC
V gene: TRBV10-3; J gene: TRBJ2-3; CDR3 length: 15; clone size: few; D gene: -; CDR3 protein: CAISESSGPTDTQYF; CDR3 DNA: TGTGCCATCAGTGAGTCTAGCGGACCCACAGATACGCAGTATTTT
V gene: TRBV19; J gene: TRBJ1-1; CDR3 length: 14; clone size: once; D gene: -; CDR3 protein: CASSVDRTNTEAFF; CDR3 DNA: TGTGCCAGTAGCGTCGACAGGACCAACACTGAAGCTTTCTTT
V gene: TRBV2; J gene: TRBJ2-1; CDR3 length: 14; clone size: -; D gene: -; CDR3 protein: CASCLVQGYNEQFF; CDR3 DNA: TGTGCCAGCTGTCTAGTGCAGGGGTACAATGAGCAGTTCTTC
V gene: TRBV4-3; J gene: TRBJ2-2; CDR3 length: 19; clone size: few; D gene: -; CDR3 protein: CASSPTPTFRGRGGGELFF; CDR3 DNA: TGCGCCAGCAGCCCCACCCCCACCTTCAGGGGAAGAGGGGGCGGGGAGCTGTTTTTT
V gene: TRBV4-1; J gene: TRBJ2-3; CDR3 length: 16; clone size: -; D gene: -; CDR3 protein: CASSQVQGLLTDTQYF; CDR3 DNA: TGCGCCAGCAGCCAAGTCCAGGGTTTGTTGACAGATACGCAGTATTTT
V gene: TRBV7-9; J gene: TRBJ2-6; CDR3 length: 13; clone size: -; D gene: -; CDR3 protein: CVPSRSGANVLTF; CDR3 DNA: TGTGTACCTAGCCGCTCTGGGGCCAACGTCCTGACTTTC
V gene: TRBV4-1; J gene: TRBJ2-1; CDR3 length: 16; clone size: -; D gene: TRBD2; CDR3 protein: CASKNLAGEGGNEQFF; CDR3 DNA: TGCGCCAGCAAAAACCTAGCGGGTGAAGGTGGCAATGAGCAGTTCTTC